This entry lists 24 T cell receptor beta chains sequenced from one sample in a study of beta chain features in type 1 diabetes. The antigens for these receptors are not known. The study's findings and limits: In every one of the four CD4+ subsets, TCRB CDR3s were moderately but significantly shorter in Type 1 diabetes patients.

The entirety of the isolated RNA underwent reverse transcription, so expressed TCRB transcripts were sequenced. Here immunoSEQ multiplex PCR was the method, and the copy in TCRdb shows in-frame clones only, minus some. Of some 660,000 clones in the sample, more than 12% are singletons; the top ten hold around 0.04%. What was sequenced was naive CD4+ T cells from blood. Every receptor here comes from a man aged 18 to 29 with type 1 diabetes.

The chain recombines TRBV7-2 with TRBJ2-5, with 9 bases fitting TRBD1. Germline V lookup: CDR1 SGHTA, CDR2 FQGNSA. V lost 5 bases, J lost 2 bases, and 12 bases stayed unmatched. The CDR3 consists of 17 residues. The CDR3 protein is CASSPDRGTLIQETQYF. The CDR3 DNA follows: TGTGCCAGCAGCCCGGACAGGGGTACCCTAATTCAAGAGACCCAGTACTTC.

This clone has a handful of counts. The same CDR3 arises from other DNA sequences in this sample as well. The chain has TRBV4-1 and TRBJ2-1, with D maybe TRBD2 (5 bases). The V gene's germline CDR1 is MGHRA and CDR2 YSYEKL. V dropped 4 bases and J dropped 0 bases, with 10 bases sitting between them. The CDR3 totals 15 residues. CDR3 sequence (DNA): TGCGCCAGCAGCCTTCTGGGGAGCTCCTACAATGAGCAGTTCTTC. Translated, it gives CASSLLGSSYNEQFF.

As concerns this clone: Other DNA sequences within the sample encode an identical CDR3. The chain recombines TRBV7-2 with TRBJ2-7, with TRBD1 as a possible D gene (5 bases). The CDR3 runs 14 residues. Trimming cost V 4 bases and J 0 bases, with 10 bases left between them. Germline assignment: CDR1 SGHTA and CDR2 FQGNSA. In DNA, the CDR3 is TGTGCCAGCAGCTCCTTGACAGTCTCCTACGAGCAGTACTTC. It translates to CASSSLTVSYEQYF.

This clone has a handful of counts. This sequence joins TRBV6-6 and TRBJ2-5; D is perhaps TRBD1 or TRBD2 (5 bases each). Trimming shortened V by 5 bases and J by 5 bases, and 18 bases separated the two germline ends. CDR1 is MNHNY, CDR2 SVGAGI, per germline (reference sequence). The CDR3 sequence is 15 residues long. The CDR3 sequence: CASSHQGTVLETQYF. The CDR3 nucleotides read TGTGCCAGCAGTCATCAAGGGACCGTCCTGGAGACCCAGTACTTC.

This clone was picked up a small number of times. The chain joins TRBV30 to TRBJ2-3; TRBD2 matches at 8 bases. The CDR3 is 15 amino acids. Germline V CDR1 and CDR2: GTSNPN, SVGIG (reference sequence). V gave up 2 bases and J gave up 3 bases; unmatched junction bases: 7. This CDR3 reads CAWSLAGRPTDTQYF. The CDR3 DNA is TGTGCCTGGAGTTTAGCGGGACGGCCGACAGATACGCAGTATTTT.

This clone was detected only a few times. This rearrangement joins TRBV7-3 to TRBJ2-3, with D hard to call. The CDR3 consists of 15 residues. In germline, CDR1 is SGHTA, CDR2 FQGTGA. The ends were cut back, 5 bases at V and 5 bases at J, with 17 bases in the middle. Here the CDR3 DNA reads TGTGCCAGCAGCCTAAGGGCCGGTCGCGGAGATACGCAGTATTTT. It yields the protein CASSLRAGRGDTQYF.

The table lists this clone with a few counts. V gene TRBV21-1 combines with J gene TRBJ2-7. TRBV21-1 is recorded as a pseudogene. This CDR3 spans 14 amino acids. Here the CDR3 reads CASNTFTSSYEQYF. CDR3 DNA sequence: TGTGCCAGCAACACTTTTACGAGCTCCTACGAGCAGTACTTC.

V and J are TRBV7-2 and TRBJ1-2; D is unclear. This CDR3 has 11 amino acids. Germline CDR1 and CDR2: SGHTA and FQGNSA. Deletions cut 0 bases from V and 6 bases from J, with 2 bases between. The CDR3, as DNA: TGTGCCAGCAGCTTAGCCAATGGCTACACCTTC. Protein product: CASSLANGYTF.

The CDR3 region is CASSRTGGDGYTF. Here the CDR3 DNA reads TGTGCCAGCTCAAGGACAGGAGGAGATGGCTACACCTTC. V gene TRBV18 combines with J gene TRBJ1-2, with TRBD1 matching over 7 bases. V was clipped by 5 bases and J by 6 bases; unmatched bases: 6. The CDR3 runs to 13 residues. CDR1 is KGHSH and CDR2 is LQKENI in the germline V gene.

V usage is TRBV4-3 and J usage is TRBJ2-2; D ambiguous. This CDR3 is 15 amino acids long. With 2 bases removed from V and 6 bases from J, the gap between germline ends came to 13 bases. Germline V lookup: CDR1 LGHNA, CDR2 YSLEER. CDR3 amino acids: CASSQSYERAGELFF. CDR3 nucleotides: TGCGCCAGCAGCCAAAGCTACGAGCGAGCCGGGGAGCTGTTTTTT.

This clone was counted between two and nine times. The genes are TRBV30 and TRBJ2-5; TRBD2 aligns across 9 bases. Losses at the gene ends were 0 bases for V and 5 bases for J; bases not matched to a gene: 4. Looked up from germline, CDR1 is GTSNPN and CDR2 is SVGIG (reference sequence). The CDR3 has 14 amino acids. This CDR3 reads CAWSVSGGGETQYF. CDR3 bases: TGTGCCTGGAGTGTTAGCGGGGGCGGGGAGACCCAGTACTTC. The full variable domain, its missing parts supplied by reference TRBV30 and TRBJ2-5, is SQTIHQWPATLVQPVGSPLSLECTVEGTSNPNLYWYRQAAGRGLQLLFYSVGIGQISSEVPQNLSASRPQDRQFILSSKKLLLSDSGFYLCAWSVSGGGETQYFGPGTRLLVL.

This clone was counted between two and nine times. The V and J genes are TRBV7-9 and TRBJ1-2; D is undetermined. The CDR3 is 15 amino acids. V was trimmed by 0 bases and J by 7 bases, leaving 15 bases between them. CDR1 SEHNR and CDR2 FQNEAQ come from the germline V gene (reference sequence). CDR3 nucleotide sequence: TGTGCCAGCAGCTTAGCGAGCAAACGGATGGGTGGCTACACCTTC. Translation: CASSLASKRMGGYTF. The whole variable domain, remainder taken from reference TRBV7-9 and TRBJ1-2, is DTGVSQNPRHKITKRGQNVTFRCDPISEHNRLYWYRQTLGQGPEFLTYFQNEAQLEKSRLLSDRFSAERPKGSFSTLEIQRTEQGDSAMYLCASSLASKRMGGYTFGSGTRLTVV.

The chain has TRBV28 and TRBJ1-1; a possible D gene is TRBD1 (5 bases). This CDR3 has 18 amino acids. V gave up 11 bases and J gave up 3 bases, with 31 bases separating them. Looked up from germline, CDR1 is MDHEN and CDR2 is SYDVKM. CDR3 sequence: CASSTLRASGAGDTEAFF. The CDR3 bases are TGTGCCTCCTCCACCCTTAGGGCCTCTGGGGCGGGGGACACTGAAGCTTTCTTT.

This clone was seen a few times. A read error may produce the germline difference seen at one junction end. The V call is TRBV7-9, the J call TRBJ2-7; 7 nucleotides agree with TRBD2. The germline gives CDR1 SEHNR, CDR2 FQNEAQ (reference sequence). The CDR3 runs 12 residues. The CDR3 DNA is TGTGCCAGCAGCCAAAATCGACTAGCTCTGAACTTC. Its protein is CASSQNRLALNF.

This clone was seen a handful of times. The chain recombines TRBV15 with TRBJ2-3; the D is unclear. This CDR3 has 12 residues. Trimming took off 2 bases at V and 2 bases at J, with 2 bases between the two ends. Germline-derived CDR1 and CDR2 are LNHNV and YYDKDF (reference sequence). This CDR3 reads CATSRHTDTQYF. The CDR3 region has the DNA TGTGCCACCAGCAGACACACAGATACGCAGTATTTT.

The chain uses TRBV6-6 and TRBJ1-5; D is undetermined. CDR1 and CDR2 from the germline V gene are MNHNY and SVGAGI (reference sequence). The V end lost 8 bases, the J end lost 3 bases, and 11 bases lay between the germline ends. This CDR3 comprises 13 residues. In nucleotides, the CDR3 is TGTGCCAGCGCCCAGGCCAACAATCAGCCCCAGCATTTT. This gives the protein CASAQANNQPQHF.

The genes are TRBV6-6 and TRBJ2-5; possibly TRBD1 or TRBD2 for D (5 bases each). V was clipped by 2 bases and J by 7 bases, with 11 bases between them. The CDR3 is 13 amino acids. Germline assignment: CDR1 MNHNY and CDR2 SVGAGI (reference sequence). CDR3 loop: CASSYLSGRTQYF. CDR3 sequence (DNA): TGTGCCAGCAGTTACCTTTCAGGGAGGACCCAGTACTTC.

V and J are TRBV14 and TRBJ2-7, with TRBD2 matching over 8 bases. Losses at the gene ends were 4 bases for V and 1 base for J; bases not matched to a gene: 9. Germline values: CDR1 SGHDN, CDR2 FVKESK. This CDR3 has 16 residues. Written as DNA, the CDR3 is TGTGCCAGCAGCCCTTTCGGGGGGGGCCGGTCCTACGAGCAGTACTTC. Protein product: CASSPFGGGRSYEQYF.

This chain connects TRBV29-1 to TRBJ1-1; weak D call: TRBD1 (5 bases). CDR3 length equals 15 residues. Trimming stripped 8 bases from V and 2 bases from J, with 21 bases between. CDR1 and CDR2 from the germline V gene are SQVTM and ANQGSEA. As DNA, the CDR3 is TGCAGCCACCGCCGGGCAGGGCGACCTAACACTGAAGCTTTCTTT. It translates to CSHRRAGRPNTEAFF.

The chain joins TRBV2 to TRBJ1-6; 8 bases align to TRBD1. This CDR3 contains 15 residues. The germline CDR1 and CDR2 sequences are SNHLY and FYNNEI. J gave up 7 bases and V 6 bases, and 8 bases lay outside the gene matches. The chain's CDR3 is CASRLRTGRNSPLHF. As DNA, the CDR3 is TGTGCCAGCAGACTAAGGACAGGGAGGAATTCACCCCTCCACTTT.

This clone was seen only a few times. In DNA, the CDR3 is TGTGCCAGCAGTCCCTCAAGGTCTCGGGCTTTCTTT. Translated: CASSPSRSRAFF. J is TRBJ1-1 and V is TRBV28; no clear D. Trimming left V 5 bases short and J 11 bases short, with 15 bases between. The germline gives CDR1 MDHEN, CDR2 SYDVKM. This CDR3 contains 12 residues. Full variable domain (missing parts from reference TRBV28 and TRBJ1-1): DVKVTQSSRYLVKRTGEKVFLECVQDMDHENMFWYRQDPGLGLRLIYFSYDVKMKEKGDIPEGYSVSREKKERFSLILESASTNQTSMYLCASSPSRSRAFFGQGTRLTVV.

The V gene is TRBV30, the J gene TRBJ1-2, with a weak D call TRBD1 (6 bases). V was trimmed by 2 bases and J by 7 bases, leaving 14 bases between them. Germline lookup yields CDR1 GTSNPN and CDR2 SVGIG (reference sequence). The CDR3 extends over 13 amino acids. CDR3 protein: CAWSPTGRTGYTF. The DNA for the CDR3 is TGTGCCTGGAGTCCTACAGGGAGGACTGGCTACACCTTC.

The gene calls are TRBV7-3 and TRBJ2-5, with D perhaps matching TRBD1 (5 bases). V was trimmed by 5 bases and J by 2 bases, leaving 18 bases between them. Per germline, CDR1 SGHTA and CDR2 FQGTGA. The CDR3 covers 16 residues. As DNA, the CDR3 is TGTGCCAGCAGCCCAGGTGGGGCCTTGGGACAAGAGACCCAGTACTTC. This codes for CASSPGGALGQETQYF.

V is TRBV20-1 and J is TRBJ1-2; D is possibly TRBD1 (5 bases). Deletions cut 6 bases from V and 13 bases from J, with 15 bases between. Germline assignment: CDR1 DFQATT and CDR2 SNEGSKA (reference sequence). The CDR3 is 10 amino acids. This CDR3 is CSAPGAATTF. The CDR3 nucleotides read TGCAGTGCCCCTGGGGCGGCCACCACCTTC.